Given below is one T cell receptor (beta chain) in context. What it binds is not known. V lost 6 bases to trimming and J lost 7 bases; unmatched junction nucleotides: 6. Looked up from germline, CDR1 is SQVTM and CDR2 is ANQGSEA. The CDR3 has 12 amino acids. Those who donated were healthy HIV-negative adults, with no recent acute infections or vaccinations reported. From CD4+ cells came CD45RA+ naive and CD45RA-negative memory subsets. The entry originates in a study of shared clonotypes between healthy human individuals. About the research overall: Three plates were used per donor for CD4 naive, three for CD4 memory, two for CD8 naive and one for CD8 memory. Whole-study findings and limits: Naive subsets typically showed greater estimated richness than memory subsets.

Profiled with immunoSEQ multiplex PCR; TCRdb holds only in-frame clones, not every one. The sample shows over a million clones, roughly 95% of them seen only once. The chain recombines TRBV29-1 with TRBJ1-2; 9 bases are shared with TRBD1. This clonotype was obtained from a man in his thirties or forties in good health. Sequences were obtained from naive CD4+ T cells sorted from blood. Subset noted: CD45RA+ positively selected. In nucleotides, the CDR3 is TGCAGCGTCGGCGACAGGGGGGGTGGCTACACCTTC. This codes for CSVGDRGGGYTF.